This T cell receptor beta chain emerged from a study of PD-L1 blockade in urothelial cancer (dated by TCRdb to about 2017). Study-wide context: Every patient began therapy at some point between 2014 and 2015 and was given atezolizumab 1,200 mg intravenously every 3 weeks. About nine tenths of the roughly 29 patients were males with bladder-origin urothelial cancer, and 18 of 29 reported a prior smoking history. An ECOG performance status of 0 or 1 was recorded for the patients, and 0 to 3 prior chemotherapy regimens had been received by the patients. Blood samples were analyzed 3 weeks after the start of treatment (second dose) and 6 weeks after the start of treatment. Blood samples gave a median of around 130,000 T cells and 80,000 or so unique TCRs, with a median clonality of approximately 0.078. The study, an exploratory multi-omic analysis, examined somatic, immune and clinical correlates of response to PD-L1 blockade with atezolizumab in urothelial cancer. Pretreatment tumor samples and matched peripheral blood, collected serially before and after atezolizumab treatment, underwent TCR sequencing. Durable clinical benefit was defined as a progression-free survival longer than 6 months, and TCR features were additionally tested against progression-free survival and overall survival. In the same patients who had TCR sequencing, pretreatment tumors also underwent whole exome sequencing and RNA sequencing. About 10 patients achieved durable clinical benefit and some 20 did not. Approximately 30 patients had pretreatment blood TCR-seq, about 25 had at least one posttreatment blood collection, and about 25 had tumor TCR-seq. General findings and caveats noted by the study authors: Greater expansion of tumor-associated TCR clones in peripheral blood 3 weeks after the start of treatment was observed in patients with durable benefit (n of about 20, p = 0.022). Because of the small sample size (n ≈ 29) and the many exploratory analyses performed, the results are intended to be regarded as hypothesis-generating. Improved progression-free and overall survival was found to be associated with pretreatment peripheral blood TCR clonality below the median.

V and J lose 0 bases and 2 bases, and a span of 10 bases separates them. CDR1 and CDR2 (LNHNV, YYDKDF) derive from the germline V gene (reference sequence). Including the terminal cysteine and phenylalanine, the CDR3 comprises 16 residues. Of the read, only the CDR3 DNA is kept; its 48 bases are in frame from base 1. The cohort included about 27 patients with locally advanced or metastatic urothelial carcinoma who were treated at Memorial Sloan Kettering on a trial protocol. Peripheral blood mononuclear cells were collected pretreatment and during treatment, with between 1 and 8 total time points obtained per patient. The Qiagen DNeasy Blood extraction kit was used to purify genomic DNA from total PBMCs and tumor samples. Collected pretreatment and during treatment, PBMCs were isolated and stored as previously described. As concerns this clone: Its target antigen remains unknown. No much larger clonotype is one base removed from it; base qualities were not supplied.

Synthetic TCR analog templates were spiked into each PCR to estimate absolute template abundance from read counts. The immunoSEQ assay used bias-controlled V and J gene primers to amplify TCRbeta CDR3 regions from genomic DNA. Sequencing of rearranged TCRbeta segments was done at approximately 20X coverage. The authors processed their data as follows. Clustering was used to correct sequencing errors, and CDR3s were annotated against IMGT so that V, D and J genes could be assigned. Only productive TCRbeta rearrangements were used in downstream analyses, excluding out-of-frame or stop-codon sequences. Clonality was computed as one minus Shannon entropy normalized by the log of the number of unique productive sequences. Fisher's exact test with Benjamini-Hochberg correction, at a threshold of adjusted p below 0.01, was used to find clones that differed between time points or between blood and tumor. TCRdb took this table from immuneACCESS and kept in-frame rearrangements with V and J called. Such tables lack part of the clones; where checked against another copy, unresolved V genes explain under half of the gap, and the rest is unexplained. V and J calls and clone size follow that table, whereas D and trimming were derived from the DNA. Present in this sample are some 30,000 clones, approximately 87% of which were seen just once. Under 4.5% of the sample rests with the top ten.

The sequencing here drew on PBMCs, taken around atezolizumab (anti-PD-L1) treatment. The sequence is built from TRBV15 and TRBJ1-4; a weak D assignment points to TRBD1 (5 bases agree). This clonotype originated in a man aged 45-65 years with urothelial cancer. Here is the DNA: TGTGCCACCAGCAGAGATTCTGCAGGGACTAATGAAAAACTGTTTTTT. The encoded protein is CATSRDSAGTNEKLFF.